Listed here is a single TCR beta chain. The record originates from a study of T cells in Graves' hyperthyroidism and ophthalmopathy. CDR1 MNHEY and CDR2 SVGEGT come from the germline V gene. V was pared by 7 bases and J by 0 bases, with 19 bases between. The length of the CDR3 is 17 residues. Authors of the study amplified TCR beta CDR3 regions from RNA transcripts. HTBI primers were employed in a first-round RT-PCR of the TCR CDR3. TCRdb used MiXCR to reprocess the multiplex PCR reads, holding one entry per CDR3 protein. The data contain a few hundred thousand distinct CDR3 sequences, about a sixth of them seen just once; the ten biggest clones take up roughly 3%.

The chain employs TRBV6-2 or TRBV6-3 and TRBJ2-1; D is perhaps TRBD2 (5 bases). Sequenced sample: blood. The TCR was taken from a woman between 40 and 50 years old with Graves' ophthalmopathy. CDR3 DNA sequence: TGTGCCAGCACGGGCCGAGATAGCGCGAGCTCCTACAATGAGCAGTTCTTC. Encoded protein: CASTGRDSASSYNEQFF.